The clone carrying this T cell receptor beta chain appeared many times. Its antigen is not identified. Germline CDR1 is SGHTA and CDR2 is FQGNSA. Between the trimmed V and J ends, which lost 1 base and 1 base, there was a span of 11 bases. This CDR3 is 16 amino acids long. The source of the sample is a study of neurological immune-mediated disorders. CD4+ or CD8+ T cells, more than 750,000 per library, were used for sorted libraries. Study-wide findings and caveats: Association with the multiple sclerosis repertoire cluster was not found for any clinical or MRI feature. Repertoires from 18 of 34 multiple sclerosis patients grouped phylogenetically into a related-CDR3 cluster, suggesting a possible signature. Multiple sclerosis, the disease with the least TCR clonal expansion, fell below healthy controls, whereas HTLV-1-associated myelopathy showed the most.

Via MiXCR, TCRdb re-called the 5' RACE reads, giving one row per CDR3 protein. The sample carries 40,000 to 55,000 distinct CDR3 sequences, about 5% recorded once. This sequence originates from a woman between 18 and 29 years old with multiple sclerosis. What was sequenced was CD4+ T cells from blood. This chain connects TRBV7-2 to TRBJ1-5; no clear D gene. CDR3 sequence (DNA): TGTGCCAGCAGCTTAGGAGCTCGTGACAGCAATCAGCCCCAGCATTTT. Translated: CASSLGARDSNQPQHF.